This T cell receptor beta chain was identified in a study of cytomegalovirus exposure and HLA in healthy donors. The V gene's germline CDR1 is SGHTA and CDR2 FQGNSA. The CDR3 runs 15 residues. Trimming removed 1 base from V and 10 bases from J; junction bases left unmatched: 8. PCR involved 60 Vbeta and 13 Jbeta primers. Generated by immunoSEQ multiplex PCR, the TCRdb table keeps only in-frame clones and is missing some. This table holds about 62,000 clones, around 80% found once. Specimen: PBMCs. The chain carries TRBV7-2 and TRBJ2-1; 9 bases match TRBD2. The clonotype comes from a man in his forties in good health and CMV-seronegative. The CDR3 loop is CASSLDAGGLGEQFF. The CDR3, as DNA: TGTGCCAGCAGCTTAGATGCGGGGGGGCTTGGCGAGCAGTTCTTC.